This TCR beta chain emerged from a study of T cells after yellow fever vaccination. The V end was cut by 3 bases, the J end by 0 bases, with 2 bases between. The CDR3 consists of 12 residues. TCRdb analysed the 5' RACE reads with MiXCR anew, one entry per CDR3 protein. The sample consists of about 630,000 distinct CDR3 sequences, 12% of them appearing once. Findings and caveats of the study: In post-booster samples, most primary-vaccination clones reappeared (about 97% CD4, approximately 91% CD8).

This clonotype was seen many times. Its antigen remains unknown. The V gene is TRBV12-3 or TRBV12-4, the J gene TRBJ1-1; D unclear. The material was PBMCs, obtained on the day of the yellow fever booster vaccination. The sequence was collected from a man aged 25-45 years who received the YFV17D yellow fever vaccine. This CDR3 reads CASSFMNTEAFF. For the CDR3, the DNA is TGTGCCAGCAGTTTCATGAACACTGAAGCTTTCTTT.